These 14 T cell receptor beta chains share one sample of origin, sequenced in a study of blood T cells in healthy people across ages. A second roughly 6 to 11 cycle PCR used barcoded and J-beta primers. TCRdb independently ran MiXCR on the 5' RACE reads; one entry per CDR3 protein. The sample lists about 540,000 distinct CDR3 sequences, about 25% occurring once. These sequences were also reported in another study, on T cells of mothers and their children.

The sequenced sample consisted of blood. The receptors come from a boy between 10 and 17 years old in good health.

Only a few counts were recorded for this clonotype. The rearrangement links TRBV21-1 to TRBJ2-4; no check of the table's D call, TRBD1, against the DNA was made. TRBV21-1 is tagged as a pseudogene. CDR3 length: 14 amino acids. The CDR3 region is CASALGQGKNIQYF. As DNA, the CDR3 is TGTGCCAGCGCGTTAGGACAGGGCAAAAACATTCAGTACTTC.

There are a few counts of this clonotype. This chain uses TRBV4-3 with TRBJ1-1; 7 positions agree with TRBD1. The CDR3 is 20 amino acids. V lost 0 bases and J lost 3; bases outside the gene matches: 19. Germline CDR1 and CDR2: LGHNA and YSLEER. This CDR3 is CASSQDLGGGARIGDTEAFF. The CDR3 DNA is TGCGCCAGCAGCCAAGATCTTGGAGGGGGCGCAAGGATCGGGGACACTGAAGCTTTCTTT.

The table lists this clonotype with a few counts. The chain is built from TRBV24-1 and TRBJ2-1, with 10 bases aligning to TRBD1. The germline V gene has CDR1 KGHDR and CDR2 SFDVKD. J lost 8 bases, V lost 9 bases, and 6 bases had no gene match. The CDR3 covers 13 residues. The CDR3 DNA reads TGTGCCACCCGGGACAGGGGCTCCGATGAGCAGTTCTTC. Its protein product is CATRDRGSDEQFF.

The DNA of the CDR3 is TGCGCCAGCAGCTTGGCCGGGGCAGATACGACAGATACGCAGTATTTT. This gives the protein CASSLAGADTTDTQYF. The rearrangement uses TRBV5-1 and TRBJ2-3; either TRBD1 or TRBD2 may supply D (5 bases each). V dropped 0 bases and J dropped 3 bases, with 14 bases sitting between them. The germline gives CDR1 SGHRS, CDR2 YFSETQ. There are 16 residues in the CDR3.

The chain joins TRBV7-2 to TRBJ2-7; D remains ambiguous. Germline V gene lookup returns CDR1 SGHTA and CDR2 FQGNSA. V lost 5 bases to trimming and J lost 0 bases, with 5 bases between them. The length of the CDR3 is 12 residues. CDR3 sequence reads: CASSTNSYEQYF. The CDR3, as DNA: TGTGCCAGCAGCACCAACTCCTACGAGCAGTACTTC.

The chain joins TRBV7-9 to TRBJ2-7; D call uncertain. The CDR3 runs 13 residues. Germline V CDR1 and CDR2: SEHNR, FQNEAQ (reference sequence). V shed 1 base and J shed 6 bases, with 10 bases lying between them. CDR3 region: CASSLEPPSEQYF. Here the CDR3 DNA reads TGTGCCAGCAGCTTAGAACCCCCGAGCGAGCAGTACTTC.

The rearrangement links TRBV19 to TRBJ2-5; D assignment may be TRBD1 or TRBD2 (5 bases each). V lost 3 bases and J lost 2, with 10 bases in between. The CDR3 spans 14 residues. CDR1 and CDR2 (germline): LNHDA, SQIVND (reference sequence). The CDR3 DNA sequence: TGTGCCAGTAGTATCCTGGGACCGCAAGAGACCCAGTACTTC. This translates into CASSILGPQETQYF. Filled out from reference TRBV19 and TRBJ2-5, the complete variable domain reads DGGITQSPKYLFRKEGQNVTLSCEQNLNHDAMYWYRQDPGQGLRLIYYSQIVNDFQKGDIAEGYSVSREKKESFPLTVTSAQKNPTAFYLCASSILGPQETQYFGPGTRLLVL.

V is TRBV5-1 and J is TRBJ2-7; no reliable D call. With 0 bases removed from V and 3 bases from J, the gap between germline ends came to 10 bases. The CDR3 contains 14 residues. The germline gives CDR1 SGHRS, CDR2 YFSETQ. In DNA, the CDR3 is TGCGCCAGCAGCTTGGAAAGCAGTATCTACGAGCAGTACTTC. Its protein product is CASSLESSIYEQYF.

This rearrangement joins TRBV20-1 to TRBJ2-1; D is perhaps TRBD2 (7 bases). The CDR3 contains 14 residues. Germline assignment: CDR1 DFQATT and CDR2 SNEGSKA (reference sequence). V lost 0 bases, J lost 10 bases, and 16 bases lay in between. CDR3 protein: CSARDGGGLTEQFF. For the CDR3, the DNA is TGCAGTGCTAGAGATGGGGGGGGGCTTACGGAGCAGTTCTTC.

The V gene is TRBV2, the J gene TRBJ2-5, with 13 positions matching TRBD2. The last part of the DNA fits TRBJ2-1 better; the J call may be wrong. The CDR3 runs 21 residues. In germline, CDR1 is SNHLY, CDR2 FYNNEI. CDR3 coding DNA: TGTGCCAGCAACAGGAGTCCGGGACTAGCGGGAATTAGGGGCAATTCCAATGAGCAGTTCTTC. Its translation: CASNRSPGLAGIRGNSNEQFF.

This clonotype occurred many times. The CDR3 spells CASSDSSNQPQHF. Here the CDR3 DNA reads TGTGCCAGCAGTGACAGTTCCAATCAGCCCCAGCATTTT. The rearrangement links TRBV2 to TRBJ1-5; D is uncertain. The V gene's germline CDR1 is SNHLY and CDR2 FYNNEI. CDR3 length: 13 amino acids. Trimming cost V 3 bases and J 3 bases, with 6 bases left between them.

This clonotype was seen repeatedly, ten times or more. The V call is TRBV28, the J call TRBJ2-5; D is undetermined. This CDR3 is 13 amino acids long. Trimming took off 5 bases at V and 3 bases at J, with 10 bases between the two ends. Per the germline V gene, CDR1 is MDHEN and CDR2 is SYDVKM. The CDR3 reads CASSRLVEETQYF. CDR3 nucleotide sequence: TGTGCCAGCAGTCGTCTCGTCGAAGAGACCCAGTACTTC.

This clonotype was seen only a few times. This chain uses TRBV9 with TRBJ1-3; D is possibly TRBD1 (5 bases). This CDR3 spans 15 amino acids. Germline values: CDR1 SGDLS, CDR2 YYNGEE. Trimming removed 4 bases from V and 0 bases from J, with 11 bases in between. As DNA, the CDR3 is TGTGCCAGCAGCCCCGGGGACGGCTCTGGAAACACCATATATTTT. Protein product: CASSPGDGSGNTIYF.

The V call is TRBV7-3, the J call TRBJ2-3; tentative D call: TRBD2 (6 bases). CDR1 is SGHTA and CDR2 is FQGTGA in the germline V gene. Trimming took off 0 bases at V and 8 bases at J, with 12 bases between the two ends. This CDR3 is built from 14 residues. Here the CDR3 reads CASSLTVRGGTQYF. The CDR3 DNA sequence: TGTGCCAGCAGCTTAACGGTTCGGGGAGGTACGCAGTATTTT.